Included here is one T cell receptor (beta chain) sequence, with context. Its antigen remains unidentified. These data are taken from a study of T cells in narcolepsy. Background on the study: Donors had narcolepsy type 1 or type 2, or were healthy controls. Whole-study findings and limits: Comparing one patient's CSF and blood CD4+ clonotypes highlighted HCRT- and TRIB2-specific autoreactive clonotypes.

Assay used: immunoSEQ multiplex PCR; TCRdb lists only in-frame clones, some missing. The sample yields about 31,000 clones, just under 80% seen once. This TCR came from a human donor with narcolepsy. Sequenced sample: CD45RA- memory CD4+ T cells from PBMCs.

The CDR3 DNA reads TGTGCCAGCAGCCCAAGTGGGGGACTAGCGGGAGGGCCGGGCACCGGGGAGCTGTTTTTT. Protein sequence: CASSPSGGLAGGPGTGELFF. The rearrangement links TRBV11-3 to TRBJ2-2; 16 bases are a match to TRBD2. The CDR3 runs 20 residues. Germline CDR1 SGHNT, CDR2 YENEEA. J was trimmed by 4 bases and V by 5 bases; bases with no gene match: 13.